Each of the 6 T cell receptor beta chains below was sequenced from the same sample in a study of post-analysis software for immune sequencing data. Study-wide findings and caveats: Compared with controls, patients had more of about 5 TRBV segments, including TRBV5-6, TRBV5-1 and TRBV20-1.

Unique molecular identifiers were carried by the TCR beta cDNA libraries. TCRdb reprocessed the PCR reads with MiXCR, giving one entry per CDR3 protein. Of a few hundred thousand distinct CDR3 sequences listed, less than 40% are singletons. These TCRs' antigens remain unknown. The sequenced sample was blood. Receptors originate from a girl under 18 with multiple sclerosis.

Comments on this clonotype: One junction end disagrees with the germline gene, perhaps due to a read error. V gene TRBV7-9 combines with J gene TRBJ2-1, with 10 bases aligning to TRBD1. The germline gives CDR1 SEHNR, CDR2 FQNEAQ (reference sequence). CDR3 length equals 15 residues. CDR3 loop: CASSSGTGDHKEQFF. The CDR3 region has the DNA TGTGCCAGCAGCTCCGGGACAGGGGACCACAAGGAGCAGTTCTTC.

In DNA form, the CDR3 reads TGCGCCAGCAGTCTGATGTCTGGTGCGGAGACCCAGTACTTC. Residues: CASSLMSGAETQYF. This chain joins TRBV5-1 and TRBJ2-7; no clear D gene. With the DNA end fitting TRBJ2-5 better, the J assignment may be wrong. CDR1 and CDR2 from the germline V gene are SGHRS and YFSETQ. The CDR3 is 14 amino acids.

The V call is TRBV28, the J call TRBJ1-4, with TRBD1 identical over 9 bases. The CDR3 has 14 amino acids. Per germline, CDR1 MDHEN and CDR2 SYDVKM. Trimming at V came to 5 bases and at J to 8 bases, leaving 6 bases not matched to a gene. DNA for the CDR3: TGTGCCAGCAGTGGGGGACAGGGTCCGGAAAAACTGTTTTTT. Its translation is CASSGGQGPEKLFF.

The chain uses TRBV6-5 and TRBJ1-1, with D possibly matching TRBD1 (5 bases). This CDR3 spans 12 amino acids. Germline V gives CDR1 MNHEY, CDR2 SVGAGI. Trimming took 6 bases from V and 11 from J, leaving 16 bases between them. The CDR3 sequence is CASRYETGTAFF. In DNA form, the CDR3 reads TGTGCCAGCAGATATGAAACAGGTACTGCTTTCTTT.

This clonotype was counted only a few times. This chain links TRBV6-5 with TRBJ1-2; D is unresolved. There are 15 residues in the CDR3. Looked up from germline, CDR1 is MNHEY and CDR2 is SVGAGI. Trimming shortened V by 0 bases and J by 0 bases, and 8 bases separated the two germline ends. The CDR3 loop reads CASSYSTKPNYGYTF. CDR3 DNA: TGTGCCAGCAGTTACTCTACCAAGCCTAACTATGGCTACACCTTC.

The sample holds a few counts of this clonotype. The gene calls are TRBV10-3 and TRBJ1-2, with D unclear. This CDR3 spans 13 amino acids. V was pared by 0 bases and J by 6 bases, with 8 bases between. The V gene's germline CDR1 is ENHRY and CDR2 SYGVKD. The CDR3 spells CAISESMEDGYTF. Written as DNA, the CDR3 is TGTGCCATCAGTGAGTCGATGGAGGATGGCTACACCTTC.